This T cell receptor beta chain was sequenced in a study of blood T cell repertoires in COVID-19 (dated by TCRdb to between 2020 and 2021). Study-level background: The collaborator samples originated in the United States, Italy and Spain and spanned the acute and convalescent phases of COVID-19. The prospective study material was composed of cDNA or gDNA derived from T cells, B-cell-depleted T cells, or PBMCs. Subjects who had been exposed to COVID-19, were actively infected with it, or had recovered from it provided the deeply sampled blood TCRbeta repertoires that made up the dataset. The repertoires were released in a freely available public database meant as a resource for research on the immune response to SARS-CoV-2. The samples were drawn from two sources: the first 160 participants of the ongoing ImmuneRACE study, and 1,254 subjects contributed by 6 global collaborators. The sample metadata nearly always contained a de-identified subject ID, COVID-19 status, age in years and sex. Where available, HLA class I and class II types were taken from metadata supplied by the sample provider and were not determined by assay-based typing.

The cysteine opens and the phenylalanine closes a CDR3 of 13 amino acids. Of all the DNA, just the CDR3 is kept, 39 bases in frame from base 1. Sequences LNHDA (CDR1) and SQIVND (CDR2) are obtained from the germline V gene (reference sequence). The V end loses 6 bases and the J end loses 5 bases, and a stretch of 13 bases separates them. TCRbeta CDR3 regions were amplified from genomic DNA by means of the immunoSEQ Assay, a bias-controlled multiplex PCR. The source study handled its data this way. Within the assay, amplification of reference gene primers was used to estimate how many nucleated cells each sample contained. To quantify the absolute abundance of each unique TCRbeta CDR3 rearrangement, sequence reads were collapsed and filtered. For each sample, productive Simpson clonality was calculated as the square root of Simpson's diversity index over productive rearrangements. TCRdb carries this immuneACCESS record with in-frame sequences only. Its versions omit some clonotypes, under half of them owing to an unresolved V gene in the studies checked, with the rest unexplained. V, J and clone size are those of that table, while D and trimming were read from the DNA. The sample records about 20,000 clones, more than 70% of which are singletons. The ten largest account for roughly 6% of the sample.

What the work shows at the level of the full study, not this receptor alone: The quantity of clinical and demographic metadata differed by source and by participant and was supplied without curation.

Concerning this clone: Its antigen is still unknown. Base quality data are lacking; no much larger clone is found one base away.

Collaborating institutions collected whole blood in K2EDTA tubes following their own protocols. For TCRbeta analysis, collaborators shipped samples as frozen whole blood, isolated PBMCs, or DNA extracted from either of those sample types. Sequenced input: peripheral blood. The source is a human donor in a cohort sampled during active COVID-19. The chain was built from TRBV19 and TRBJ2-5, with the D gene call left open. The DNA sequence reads TGTGCCAGTAGGAAAACGACTCATGAGACCCAGTACTTC. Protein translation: CASRKTTHETQYF.